This T cell receptor (beta chain) was found in a study of blood T cells in healthy people across ages. Trimming at V came to 0 bases and at J to 5 bases, leaving 0 bases not matched to a gene. Per germline, CDR1 SQVTM and CDR2 ANQGSEA. This CDR3 has 14 residues. A word on this clonotype: Antigen specificity is unknown.

Study-wide results and limits: Diversity was higher, and naive CD4+ cells more numerous, in long-lived donors than in aged donors.

The donors, aged roughly 6 to 90, were healthy Caucasians from Russia. It was with a sample-barcoded 5' primer and a J-beta primer mix that a second PCR of about 7 to 12 cycles was run. Each cDNA was tagged by a template-switch adaptor containing 12 random nucleotides. TCRdb re-called the 5' RACE reads through MiXCR, storing one row per CDR3 protein. The table has 790,000 or so distinct CDR3 sequences, around half seen once. The receptor was derived from a man older than 75 in good health. Sequencing used blood. The chain uses TRBV29-1 and TRBJ2-3, with TRBD2 matching over 12 bases. In DNA, the CDR3 is TGCAGCGTTGAAGAGGGACTAGCGGGAGATACGCAGTATTTT. It specifies CSVEEGLAGDTQYF.